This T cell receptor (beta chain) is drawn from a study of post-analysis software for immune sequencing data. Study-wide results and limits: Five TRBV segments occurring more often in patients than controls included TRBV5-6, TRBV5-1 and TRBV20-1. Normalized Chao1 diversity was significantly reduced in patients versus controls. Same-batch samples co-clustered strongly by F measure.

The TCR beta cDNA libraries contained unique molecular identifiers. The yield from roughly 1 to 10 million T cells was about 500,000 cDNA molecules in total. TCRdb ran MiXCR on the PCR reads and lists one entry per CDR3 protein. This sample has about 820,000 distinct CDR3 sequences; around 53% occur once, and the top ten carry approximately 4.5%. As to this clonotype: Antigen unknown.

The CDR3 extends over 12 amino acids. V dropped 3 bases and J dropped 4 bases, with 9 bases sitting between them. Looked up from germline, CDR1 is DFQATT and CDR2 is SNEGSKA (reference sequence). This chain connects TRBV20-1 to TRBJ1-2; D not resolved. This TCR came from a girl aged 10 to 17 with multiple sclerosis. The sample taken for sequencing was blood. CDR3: CSASPQTYGYTF. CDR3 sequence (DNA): TGCAGTGCTAGTCCACAGACCTATGGCTACACCTTC.